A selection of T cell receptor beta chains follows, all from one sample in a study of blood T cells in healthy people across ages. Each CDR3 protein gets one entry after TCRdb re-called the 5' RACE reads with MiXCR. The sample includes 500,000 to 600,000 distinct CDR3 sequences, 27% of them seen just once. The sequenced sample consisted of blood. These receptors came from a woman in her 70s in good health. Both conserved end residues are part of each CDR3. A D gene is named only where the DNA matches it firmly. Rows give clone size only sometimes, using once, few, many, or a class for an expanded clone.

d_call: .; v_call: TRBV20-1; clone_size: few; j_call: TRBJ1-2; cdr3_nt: TGCAGTGCTAGAGATTACAGGGCAGGGGATGGCTACACCTTC; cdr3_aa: CSARDYRAGDGYTF
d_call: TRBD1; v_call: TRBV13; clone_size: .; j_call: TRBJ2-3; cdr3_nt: TGTGCCAGCAGCCGTCGACGGACAGGGGAACTCGCAGATACGCAGTATTTT; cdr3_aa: CASSRRRTGELADTQYF
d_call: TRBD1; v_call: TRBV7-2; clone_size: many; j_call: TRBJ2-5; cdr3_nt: TGTGCCAGCAGCTTATACAGGGGAGAGACCCAGTACTTC; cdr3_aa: CASSLYRGETQYF
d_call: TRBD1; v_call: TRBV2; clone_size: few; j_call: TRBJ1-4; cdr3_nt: TGTGCCAGCGGGGACAGGGCCTTTCAGGTCACAACTAATGAAAAACTGTTTTTT; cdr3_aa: CASGDRAFQVTTNEKLFF
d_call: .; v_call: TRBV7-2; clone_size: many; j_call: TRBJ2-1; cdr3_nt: TGTGCCAGCAGCTTGAGGGGGGGGAGGAATGAGCAGTTCTTC; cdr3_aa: CASSLRGGRNEQFF
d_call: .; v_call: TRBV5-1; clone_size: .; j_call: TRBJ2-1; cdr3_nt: TGCGCCAGCAGCTTAGGTCCCCAGAGCTCCTACAATGAGCAGTTCTTC; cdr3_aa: CASSLGPQSSYNEQFF
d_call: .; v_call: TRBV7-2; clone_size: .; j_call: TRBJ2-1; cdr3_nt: TGTGCCAGCAGCCCGGACTATAGTGAGCAGTTCTTC; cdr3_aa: CASSPDYSEQFF
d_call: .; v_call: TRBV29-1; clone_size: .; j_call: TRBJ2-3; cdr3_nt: TGCAGCGCGAGAATAGAAGATTATCAGTATTTT; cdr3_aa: CSARIEDYQYF
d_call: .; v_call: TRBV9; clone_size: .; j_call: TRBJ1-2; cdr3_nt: TGTGCCAGCAGCTCGGGGGCCCATGGCTACACCTTC; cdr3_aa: CASSSGAHGYTF
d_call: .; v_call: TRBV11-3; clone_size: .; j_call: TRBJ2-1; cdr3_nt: TGTGCCAGCAGCTTAAGGGGGAGGGGGGTTGGCGATGAGCAGTTCTTC; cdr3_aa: CASSLRGRGVGDEQFF
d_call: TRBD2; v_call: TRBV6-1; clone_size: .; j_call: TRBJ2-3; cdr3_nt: TGTGCCAGCAGGTTTCCGACTAGCGGGAGGGCCTCTAGCACAGATACGCAGTATTTT; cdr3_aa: CASRFPTSGRASSTDTQYF
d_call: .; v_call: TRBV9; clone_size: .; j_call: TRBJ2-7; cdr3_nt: TGTGCCAGCAGCGTAGGGTTTGGTCCCTTCAGCGAGCAGTACTTC; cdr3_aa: CASSVGFGPFSEQYF
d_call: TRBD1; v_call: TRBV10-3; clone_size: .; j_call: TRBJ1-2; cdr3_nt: TGTGCTCACAAGGGACAGGGCTCTGGAGTGACCGGCCGGGGCTATGGCTACACCTTC; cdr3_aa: CAHKGQGSGVTGRGYGYTF
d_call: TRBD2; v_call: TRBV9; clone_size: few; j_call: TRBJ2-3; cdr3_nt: TGTGCCAGCACAAGCGGGGGTAGCACAGATACGCAGTATTTT; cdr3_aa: CASTSGGSTDTQYF